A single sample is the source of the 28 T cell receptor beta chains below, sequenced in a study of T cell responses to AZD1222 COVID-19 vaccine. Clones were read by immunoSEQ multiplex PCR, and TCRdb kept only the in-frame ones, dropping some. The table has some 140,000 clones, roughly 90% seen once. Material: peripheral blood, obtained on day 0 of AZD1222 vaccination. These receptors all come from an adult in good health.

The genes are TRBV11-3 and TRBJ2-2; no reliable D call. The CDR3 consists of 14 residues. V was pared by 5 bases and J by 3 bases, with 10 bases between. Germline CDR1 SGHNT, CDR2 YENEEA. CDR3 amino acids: CASSRTRDTGELFF. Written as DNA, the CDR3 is TGTGCCAGCAGCCGGACCCGGGACACCGGGGAGCTGTTTTTT.

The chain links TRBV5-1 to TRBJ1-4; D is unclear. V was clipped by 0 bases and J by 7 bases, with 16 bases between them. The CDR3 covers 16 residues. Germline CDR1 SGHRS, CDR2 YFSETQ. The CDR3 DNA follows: TGCGCCAGCAGCTTGGACAGCGCCAGGTTTAGTGAAAAACTGTTTTTT. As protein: CASSLDSARFSEKLFF.

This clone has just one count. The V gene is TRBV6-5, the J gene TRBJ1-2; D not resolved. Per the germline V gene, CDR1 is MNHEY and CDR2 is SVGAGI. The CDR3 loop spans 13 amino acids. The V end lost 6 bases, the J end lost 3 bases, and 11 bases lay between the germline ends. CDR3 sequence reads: CASSRLTDYGYTF. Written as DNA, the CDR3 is TGTGCCAGCAGCCGATTAACAGACTATGGCTACACCTTC.

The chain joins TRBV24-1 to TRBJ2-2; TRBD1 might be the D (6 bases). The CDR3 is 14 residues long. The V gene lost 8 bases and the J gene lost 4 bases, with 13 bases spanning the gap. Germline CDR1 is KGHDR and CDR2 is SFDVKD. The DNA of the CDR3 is TGTGCCACCACAGGGGCGGGCGGCACCGGGGAGCTGTTTTTT. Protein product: CATTGAGGTGELFF.

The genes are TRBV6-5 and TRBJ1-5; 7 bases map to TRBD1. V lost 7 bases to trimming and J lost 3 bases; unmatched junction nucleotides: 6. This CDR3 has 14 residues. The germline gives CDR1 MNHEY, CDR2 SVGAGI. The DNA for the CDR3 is TGTGCCAGCACCGCGGGACAGTACAATCAGCCCCAGCATTTT. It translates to CASTAGQYNQPQHF.

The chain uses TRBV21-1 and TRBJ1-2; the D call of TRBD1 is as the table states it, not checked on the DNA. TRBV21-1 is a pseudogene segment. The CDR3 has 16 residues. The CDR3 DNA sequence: TGTGCCAGCAGCCGGGGGGGGACAGGGTTTTACTATGGCTACACCTTC. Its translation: CASSRGGTGFYYGYTF.

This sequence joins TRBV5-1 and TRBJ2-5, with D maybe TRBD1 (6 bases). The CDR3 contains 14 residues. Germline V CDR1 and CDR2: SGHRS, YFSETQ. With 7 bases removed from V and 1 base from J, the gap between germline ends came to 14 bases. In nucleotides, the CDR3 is TGCGCCAGCCGTAGACAGGAGATCCAAGAGACCCAGTACTTC. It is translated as CASRRQEIQETQYF.

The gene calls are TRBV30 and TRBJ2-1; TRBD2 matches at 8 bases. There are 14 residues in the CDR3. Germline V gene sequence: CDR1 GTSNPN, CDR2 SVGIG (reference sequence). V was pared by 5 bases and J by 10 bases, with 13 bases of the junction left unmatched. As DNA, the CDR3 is TGTGCCTGGGTGGTTGATCCGGGAGGGGAAGAGCAGTTCTTC. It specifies CAWVVDPGGEEQFF.

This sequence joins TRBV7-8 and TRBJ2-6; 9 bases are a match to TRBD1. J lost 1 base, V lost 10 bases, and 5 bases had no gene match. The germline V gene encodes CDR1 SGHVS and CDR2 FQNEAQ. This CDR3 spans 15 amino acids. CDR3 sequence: CATGTGLSGANVLTF. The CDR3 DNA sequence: TGTGCCACCGGGACAGGGTTGTCTGGGGCCAACGTCCTGACTTTC.

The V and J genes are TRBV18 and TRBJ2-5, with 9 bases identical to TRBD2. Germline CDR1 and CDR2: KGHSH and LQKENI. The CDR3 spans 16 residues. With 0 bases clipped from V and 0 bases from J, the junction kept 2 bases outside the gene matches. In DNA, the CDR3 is TGTGCCAGCTCACCACCGGCTAGCGGGAACCAAGAGACCCAGTACTTC. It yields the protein CASSPPASGNQETQYF.

The CDR3 loop is CASRGGAAPTEAFF. CDR3 bases: TGTGCCAGCAGGGGGGGGGCGGCCCCCACTGAAGCTTTCTTT. The chain couples TRBV28 to TRBJ1-1; TRBD1 might be the D (6 bases). Germline CDR1 and CDR2: MDHEN and SYDVKM. The V end was cut by 6 bases, the J end by 4 bases, with 15 bases between. There are 14 residues in the CDR3.

CDR3 region: CASSGLSYEQYF. CDR3 DNA: TGTGCCAGCAGCGGCCTCTCCTACGAGCAGTACTTC. J is TRBJ2-7 and V is TRBV5-6; D unclear. Germline V gene sequence: CDR1 SGHDT, CDR2 YYEEEE. The CDR3 is 12 amino acids. Trimming cost V 4 bases and J 0 bases, with 5 bases left between them.

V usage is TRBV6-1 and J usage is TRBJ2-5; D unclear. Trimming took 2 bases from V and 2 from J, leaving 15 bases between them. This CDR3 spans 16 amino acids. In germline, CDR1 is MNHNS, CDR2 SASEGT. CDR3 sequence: CASSEPPQKMQETQYF. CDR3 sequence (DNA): TGTGCCAGCAGTGAACCCCCGCAGAAAATGCAAGAGACCCAGTACTTC.

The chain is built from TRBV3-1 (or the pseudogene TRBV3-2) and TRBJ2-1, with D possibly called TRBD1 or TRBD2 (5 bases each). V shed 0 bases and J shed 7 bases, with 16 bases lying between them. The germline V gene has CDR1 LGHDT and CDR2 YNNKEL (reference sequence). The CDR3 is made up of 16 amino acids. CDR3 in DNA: TGTGCCAGCAGCCAAGATTGGGGGAGAAGAAAAAATGAGCAGTTCTTC. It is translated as CASSQDWGRRKNEQFF.

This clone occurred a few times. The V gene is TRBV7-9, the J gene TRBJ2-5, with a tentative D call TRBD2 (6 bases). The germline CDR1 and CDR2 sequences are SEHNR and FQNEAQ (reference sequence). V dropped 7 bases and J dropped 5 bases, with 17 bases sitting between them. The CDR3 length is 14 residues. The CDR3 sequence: CASNKAGTRETQYF. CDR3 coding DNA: TGTGCCAGCAACAAAGCGGGTACTAGGGAGACCCAGTACTTC.

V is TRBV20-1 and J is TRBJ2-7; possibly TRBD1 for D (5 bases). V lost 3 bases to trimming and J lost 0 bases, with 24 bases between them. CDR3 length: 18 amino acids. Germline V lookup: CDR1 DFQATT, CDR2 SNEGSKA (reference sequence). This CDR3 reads CSASTPGGLQAYSYEQYF. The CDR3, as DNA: TGCAGTGCTAGTACCCCCGGCGGCTTACAGGCCTACTCCTACGAGCAGTACTTC.

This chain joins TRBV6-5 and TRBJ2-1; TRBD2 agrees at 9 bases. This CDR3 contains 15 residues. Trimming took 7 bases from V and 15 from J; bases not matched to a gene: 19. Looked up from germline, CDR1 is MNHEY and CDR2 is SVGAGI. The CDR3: CASTMTGLIAGEWFF. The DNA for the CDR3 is TGTGCCAGCACCATGACAGGGCTGATAGCGGGAGAATGGTTCTTC.

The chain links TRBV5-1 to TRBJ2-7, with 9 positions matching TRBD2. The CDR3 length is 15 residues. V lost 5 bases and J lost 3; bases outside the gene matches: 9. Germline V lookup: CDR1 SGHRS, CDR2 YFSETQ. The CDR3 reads CASSSSGVPGYEQYF. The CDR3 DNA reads TGCGCCAGCAGTTCTAGCGGGGTACCAGGCTACGAGCAGTACTTC. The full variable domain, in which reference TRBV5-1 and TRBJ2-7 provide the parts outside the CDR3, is KAGVTQTPRYLIKTRGQQVTLSCSPISGHRSVSWYQQTPGQGLQFLFEYFSETQRNKGNFPGRFSGRQFSNSRSEMNVSTLELGDSALYLCASSSSGVPGYEQYFGPGTRLTVT.

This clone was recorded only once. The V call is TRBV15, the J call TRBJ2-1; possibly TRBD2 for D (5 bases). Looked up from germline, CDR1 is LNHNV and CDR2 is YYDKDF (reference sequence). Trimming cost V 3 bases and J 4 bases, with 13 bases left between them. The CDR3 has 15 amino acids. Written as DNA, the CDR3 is TGTGCCACCAGCAGTTCCGGACTCTTTTACAATGAGCAGTTCTTC. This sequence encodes CATSSSGLFYNEQFF.

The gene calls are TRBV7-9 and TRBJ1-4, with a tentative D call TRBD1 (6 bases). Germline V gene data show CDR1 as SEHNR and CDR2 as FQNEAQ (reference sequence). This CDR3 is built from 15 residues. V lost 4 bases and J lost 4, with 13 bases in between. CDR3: CASSSGETLNEKLFF. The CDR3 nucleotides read TGTGCCAGCAGCTCAGGGGAGACCCTTAATGAAAAACTGTTTTTT.

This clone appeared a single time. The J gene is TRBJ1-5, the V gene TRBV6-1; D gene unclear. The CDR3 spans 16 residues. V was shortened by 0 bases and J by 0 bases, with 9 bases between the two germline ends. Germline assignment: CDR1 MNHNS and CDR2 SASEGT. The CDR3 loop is CASSEAGFGSNQPQHF. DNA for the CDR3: TGTGCCAGCAGTGAAGCAGGTTTCGGTAGCAATCAGCCCCAGCATTTT.

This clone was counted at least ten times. The CDR3 region has the DNA TGTGCCAGCAGTGGTGAAGACAGTTCCTACGAGCAGTACTTC. This translates into CASSGEDSSYEQYF. The chain couples TRBV2 to TRBJ2-7; D is possibly TRBD1 (5 bases). Germline V lookup: CDR1 SNHLY, CDR2 FYNNEI. The germline V and J ends were trimmed by 4 bases and 1 base, with 11 bases remaining between them. The CDR3 spans 14 residues.

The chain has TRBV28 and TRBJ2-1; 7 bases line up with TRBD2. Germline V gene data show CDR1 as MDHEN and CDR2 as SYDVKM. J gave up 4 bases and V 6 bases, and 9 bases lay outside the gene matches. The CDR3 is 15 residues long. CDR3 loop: CASSTSGGRYNEQFF. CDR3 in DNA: TGTGCCAGCAGCACATCCGGGGGGAGGTACAATGAGCAGTTCTTC. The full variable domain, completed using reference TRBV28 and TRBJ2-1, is DVKVTQSSRYLVKRTGEKVFLECVQDMDHENMFWYRQDPGLGLRLIYFSYDVKMKEKGDIPEGYSVSREKKERFSLILESASTNQTSMYLCASSTSGGRYNEQFFGPGTRLTVL.

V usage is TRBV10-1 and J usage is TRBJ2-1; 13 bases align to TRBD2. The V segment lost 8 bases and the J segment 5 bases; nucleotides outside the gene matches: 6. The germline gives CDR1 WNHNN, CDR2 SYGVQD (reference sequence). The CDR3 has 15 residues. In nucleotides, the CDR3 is TGCGCCAGCGCTTCGGGACTAGCGGGACACAATGAGCAGTTCTTC. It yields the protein CASASGLAGHNEQFF.

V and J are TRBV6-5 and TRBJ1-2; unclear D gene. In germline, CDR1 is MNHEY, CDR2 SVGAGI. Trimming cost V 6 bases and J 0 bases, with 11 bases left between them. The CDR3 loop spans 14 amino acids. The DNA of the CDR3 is TGTGCCAGCAGCCGCGGCGGTTCTAACTATGGCTACACCTTC. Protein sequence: CASSRGGSNYGYTF.

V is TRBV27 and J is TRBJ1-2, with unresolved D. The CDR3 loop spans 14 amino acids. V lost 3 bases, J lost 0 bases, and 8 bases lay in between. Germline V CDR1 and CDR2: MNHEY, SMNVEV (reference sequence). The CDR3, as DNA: TGTGCCAGCAGTTTTAGGCCAGCTAACTATGGCTACACCTTC. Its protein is CASSFRPANYGYTF.

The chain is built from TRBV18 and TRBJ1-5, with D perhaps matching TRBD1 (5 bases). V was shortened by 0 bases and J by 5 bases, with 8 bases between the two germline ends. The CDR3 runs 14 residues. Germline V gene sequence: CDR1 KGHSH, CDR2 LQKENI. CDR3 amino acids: CASSPPSRDQPQHF. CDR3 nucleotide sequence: TGTGCCAGCTCACCACCGTCCAGGGATCAGCCCCAGCATTTT.

In DNA, the CDR3 is TGCAGCGTTAACGGTGGTGGGTATGGCTACACCTTC. Its protein product is CSVNGGGYGYTF. The chain carries TRBV29-1 and TRBJ1-2; D ambiguous. In germline, CDR1 is SQVTM, CDR2 ANQGSEA. Deletions cut 5 bases from V and 5 bases from J, with 12 bases between. The CDR3 totals 12 residues.